The clone carrying this T cell receptor beta chain was recorded many times. This specimen comes from a study of Graves' ophthalmopathy and Graves' hyperthyroidism. Trimming removed 5 bases at V and 3 bases at J, with 8 bases between. The CDR3 has 13 amino acids. Amplified material comprised TCR beta CDR3 regions derived from RNA transcripts. Investigators did first-round RT-PCR with HTBI primers, then second-round multiplex PCR. TCRdb independently ran MiXCR on the multiplex PCR reads; one entry per CDR3 protein. The sample has about 620,000 distinct CDR3 sequences, about a fifth seen once. Enrolled hyperthyroidism patients had a new diagnosis, a duration under 2 months, and an age of 18 to 65. Excluded: other autoimmune disease, uncontrolled infection, pregnancy or lactation. Out of around 9.4 ml of fresh peripheral blood, PBMCs were obtained.

Sequences were obtained from peripheral blood. This receptor was obtained from a woman aged 18-35 years with stable Graves' hyperthyroidism. Some clones in this sample may be carry-over from other donors' samples. The rearrangement joins TRBV12-3 or TRBV12-4 to TRBJ1-5; D is unclear. CDR3 nucleotides: TGTGCCAGCAGTGGCAGGTCCAATCAGCCCCAGCATTTT. Its protein product is CASSGRSNQPQHF.